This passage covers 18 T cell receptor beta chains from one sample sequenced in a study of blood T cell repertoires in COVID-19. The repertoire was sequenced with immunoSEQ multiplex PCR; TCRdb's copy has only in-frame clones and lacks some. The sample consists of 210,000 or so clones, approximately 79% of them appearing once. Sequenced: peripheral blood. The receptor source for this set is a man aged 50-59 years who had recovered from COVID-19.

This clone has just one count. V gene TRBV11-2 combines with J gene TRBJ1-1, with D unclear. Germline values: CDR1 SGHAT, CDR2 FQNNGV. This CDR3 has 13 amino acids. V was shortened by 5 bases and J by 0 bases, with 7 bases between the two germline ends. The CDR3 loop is CASSPRLNTEAFF. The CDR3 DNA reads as TGTGCCAGCAGCCCTAGATTGAACACTGAAGCTTTCTTT. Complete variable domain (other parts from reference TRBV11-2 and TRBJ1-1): EAGVAQSPRYKIIEKRQSVAFWCNPISGHATLYWYQQILGQGPKLLIQFQNNGVVDDSQLPKDRFSAERLKGVDSTLKIQPAKLEDSAVYLCASSPRLNTEAFFGQGTRLTVV.

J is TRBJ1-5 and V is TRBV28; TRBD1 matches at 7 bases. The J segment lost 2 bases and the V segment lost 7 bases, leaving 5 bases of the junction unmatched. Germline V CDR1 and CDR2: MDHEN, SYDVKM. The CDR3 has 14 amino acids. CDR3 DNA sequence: TGTGCCAGCAACAGGGGATTGGGCAATCAGCCCCAGCATTTT. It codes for CASNRGLGNQPQHF.

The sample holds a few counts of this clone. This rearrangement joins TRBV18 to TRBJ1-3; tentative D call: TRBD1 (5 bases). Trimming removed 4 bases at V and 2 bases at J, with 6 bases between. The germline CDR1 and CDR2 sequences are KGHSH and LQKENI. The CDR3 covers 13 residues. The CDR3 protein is CASSQGPGNTIYF. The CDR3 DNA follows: TGTGCCAGCTCACAGGGGCCTGGAAACACCATATATTTT.

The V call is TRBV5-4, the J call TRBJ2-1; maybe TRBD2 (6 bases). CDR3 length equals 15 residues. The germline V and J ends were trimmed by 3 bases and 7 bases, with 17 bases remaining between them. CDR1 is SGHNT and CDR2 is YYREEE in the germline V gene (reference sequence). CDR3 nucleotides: TGTGCCAGCAGCTCCAGGGCGGTTAGCGGTAATGAGCAGTTCTTC. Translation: CASSSRAVSGNEQFF.

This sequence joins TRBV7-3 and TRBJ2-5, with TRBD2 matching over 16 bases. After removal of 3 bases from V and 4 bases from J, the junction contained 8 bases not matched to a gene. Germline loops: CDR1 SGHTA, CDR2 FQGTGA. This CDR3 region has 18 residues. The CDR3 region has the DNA TGTGCCAGCAGCTTCTTCGGGACTAGCGGGAGGGCCGGAGAGACCCAGTACTTC. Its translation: CASSFFGTSGRAGETQYF. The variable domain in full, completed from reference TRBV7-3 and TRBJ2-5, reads GAGVSQTPSNKVTEKGKYVELRCDPISGHTALYWYRQSLGQGPEFLIYFQGTGAADDSGLPNDRFFAVRPEGSVSTLKIQRTERGDSAVYLCASSFFGTSGRAGETQYFGPGTRLLVL.

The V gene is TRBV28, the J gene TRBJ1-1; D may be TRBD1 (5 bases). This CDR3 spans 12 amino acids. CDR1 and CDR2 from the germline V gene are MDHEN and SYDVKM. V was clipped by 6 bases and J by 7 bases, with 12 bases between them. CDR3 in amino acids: CASSRLDIEAFF. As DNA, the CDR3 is TGTGCCAGCAGCAGGTTGGACATTGAAGCTTTCTTT.

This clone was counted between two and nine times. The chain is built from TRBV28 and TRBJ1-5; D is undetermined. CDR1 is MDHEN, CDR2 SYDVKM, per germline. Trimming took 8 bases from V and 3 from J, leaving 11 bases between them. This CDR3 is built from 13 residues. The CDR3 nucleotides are TGTGCCAGCCATCGAGACTCCAATCAGCCCCAGCATTTT. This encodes CASHRDSNQPQHF.

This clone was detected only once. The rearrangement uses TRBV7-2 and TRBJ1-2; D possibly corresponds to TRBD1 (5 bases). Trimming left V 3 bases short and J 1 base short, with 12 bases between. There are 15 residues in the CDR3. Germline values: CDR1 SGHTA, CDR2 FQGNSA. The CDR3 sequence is CASSLTTTDNYGYTF. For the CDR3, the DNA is TGTGCCAGCAGCTTGACCACGACAGATAACTATGGCTACACCTTC.

The CDR3 DNA reads TGTGCCAGCAGCTTAGCCCAGGCCTCCTGGTTCGAGACCCAGTACTTC. It yields the protein CASSLAQASWFETQYF. V is TRBV5-5 and J is TRBJ2-5; no clear D. The CDR3 runs to 16 residues. V shed 2 bases and J shed 5 bases, with 19 bases lying between them. The germline V gene has CDR1 SGHKS and CDR2 YYEKEE (reference sequence).

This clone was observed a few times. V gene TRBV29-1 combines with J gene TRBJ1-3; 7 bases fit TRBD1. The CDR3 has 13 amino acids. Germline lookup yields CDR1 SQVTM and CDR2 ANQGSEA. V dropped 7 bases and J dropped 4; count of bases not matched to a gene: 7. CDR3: CSATTGTGNTIYF. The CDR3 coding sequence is TGCAGCGCAACGACAGGGACGGGAAACACCATATATTTT.

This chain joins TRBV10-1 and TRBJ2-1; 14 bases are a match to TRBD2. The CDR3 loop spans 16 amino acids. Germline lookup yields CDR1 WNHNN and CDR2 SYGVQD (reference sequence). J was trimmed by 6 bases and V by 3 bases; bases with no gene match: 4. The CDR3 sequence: CASSDIGTSGSNEQFF. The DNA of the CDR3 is TGCGCCAGCAGTGATATAGGGACTAGCGGGAGCAATGAGCAGTTCTTC.

The CDR3: CASSLTGVSYEQYF. CDR3 DNA: TGTGCCAGCAGCTTAACAGGGGTTTCCTACGAGCAGTACTTC. The rearrangement joins TRBV7-8 to TRBJ2-7; 7 positions agree with TRBD1. CDR3 length: 14 amino acids. J gave up 1 base and V 2 bases, and 2 bases lay outside the gene matches. Looked up from germline, CDR1 is SGHVS and CDR2 is FQNEAQ.

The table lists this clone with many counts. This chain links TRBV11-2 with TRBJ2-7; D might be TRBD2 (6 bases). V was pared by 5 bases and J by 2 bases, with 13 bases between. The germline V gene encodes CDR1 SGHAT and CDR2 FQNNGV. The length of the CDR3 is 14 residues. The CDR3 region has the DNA TGTGCCAGCAGCCCCCCCCTAGCGCCCTACGAGCAGTACTTC. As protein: CASSPPLAPYEQYF.

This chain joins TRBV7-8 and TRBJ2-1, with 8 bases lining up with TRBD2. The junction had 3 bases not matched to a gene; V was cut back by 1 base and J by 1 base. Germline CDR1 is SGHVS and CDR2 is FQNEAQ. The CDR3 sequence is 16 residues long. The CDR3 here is CASSLELAVSYNEQFF. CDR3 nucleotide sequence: TGTGCCAGCAGCTTAGAACTAGCGGTTTCCTACAATGAGCAGTTCTTC.

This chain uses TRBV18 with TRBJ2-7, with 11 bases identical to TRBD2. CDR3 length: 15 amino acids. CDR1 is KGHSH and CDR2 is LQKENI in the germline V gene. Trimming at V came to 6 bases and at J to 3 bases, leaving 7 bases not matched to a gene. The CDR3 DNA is TGTGCCAGCTCTCCCGGACTAGCGGGTGTCTACGAGCAGTACTTC. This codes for CASSPGLAGVYEQYF.

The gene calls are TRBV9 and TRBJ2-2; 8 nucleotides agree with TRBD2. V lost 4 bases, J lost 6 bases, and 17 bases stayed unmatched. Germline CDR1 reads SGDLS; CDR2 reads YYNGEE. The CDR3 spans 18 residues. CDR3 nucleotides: TGTGCCAGCAGCCCTCGAGCCGGAGCGGGAGATAAAGCCGGGGAGCTGTTTTTT. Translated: CASSPRAGAGDKAGELFF.

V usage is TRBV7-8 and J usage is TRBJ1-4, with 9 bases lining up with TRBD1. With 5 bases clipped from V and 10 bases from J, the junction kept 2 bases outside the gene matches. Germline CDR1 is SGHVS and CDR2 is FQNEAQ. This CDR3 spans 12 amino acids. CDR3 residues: CASSPGQGKLFF. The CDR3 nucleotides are TGTGCCAGCAGCCCGGGACAGGGAAAACTGTTTTTT.

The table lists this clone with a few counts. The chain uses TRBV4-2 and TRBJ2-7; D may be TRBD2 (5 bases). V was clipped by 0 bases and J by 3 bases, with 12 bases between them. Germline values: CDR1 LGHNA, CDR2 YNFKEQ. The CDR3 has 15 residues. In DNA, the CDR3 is TGTGCCAGCAGCCAAGAGGGAGAGGGTATCTACGAGCAGTACTTC. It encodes CASSQEGEGIYEQYF.